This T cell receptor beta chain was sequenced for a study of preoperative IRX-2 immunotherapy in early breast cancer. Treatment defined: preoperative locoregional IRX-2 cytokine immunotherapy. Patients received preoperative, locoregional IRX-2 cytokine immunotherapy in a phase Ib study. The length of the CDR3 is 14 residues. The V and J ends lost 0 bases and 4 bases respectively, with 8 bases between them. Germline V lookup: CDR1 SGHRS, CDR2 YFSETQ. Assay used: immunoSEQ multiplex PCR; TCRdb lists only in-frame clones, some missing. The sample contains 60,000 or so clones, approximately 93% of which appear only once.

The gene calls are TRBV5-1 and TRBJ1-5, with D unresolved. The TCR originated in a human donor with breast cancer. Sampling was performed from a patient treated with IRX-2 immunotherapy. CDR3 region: CASSLGARNQPQHF. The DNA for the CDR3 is TGCGCCAGCAGCTTGGGGGCCAGAAATCAGCCCCAGCATTTT.